This is a list of T cell receptor beta chains from one sample in a study of T cell responses to AZD1222 COVID-19 vaccine. Sequencing used immunoSEQ multiplex PCR; TCRdb keeps in-frame clones, though not all of them. This sample has nearly 200,000 clones, with under 95% found just once. The specimen comprised peripheral blood, sampled 28 days after the second AZD1222 dose. These receptors came from an adult who received the AZD1222 COVID-19 vaccine. Each CDR3 is given with its conserved first and last residue. A D gene is named only where the DNA matches it firmly. Expanded clones get a size class; other rows say once, few or many, or leave the size out.

NA	TRBV6-4	TRBD1	TRBJ1-1	TGTGCCAGCAGTGCACAGGGGGCGAACACTGAAGCTTTCTTT	CASSAQGANTEAFF
NA	TRBV15	TRBD1	TRBJ2-1	TGTGCCACCAGCAGAGGGGGACAGCGCTCCTACAATGAGCAGTTCTTC	CATSRGGQRSYNEQFF
NA	TRBV12-3/TRBV12-4	NA	TRBJ1-2	TGTGCCAGCAGCCGTAGTTCAGGGGCCGGCACCTTC	CASSRSSGAGTF
NA	TRBV6-5	NA	TRBJ1-5	TGTGCCAGCAGTTACTCTACGGAAGATCAGCCCCAGCATTTT	CASSYSTEDQPQHF
once	TRBV18	NA	TRBJ1-1	TGTGCCAGCTCACCACCCGCAGGGATGAACACTGAAGCTTTCTTT	CASSPPAGMNTEAFF
NA	TRBV13	TRBD1	TRBJ1-1	TGTGCCAGCAGCCTTAGTGGGACAGGCCCTGAAGCTTTCTTT	CASSLSGTGPEAFF
NA	TRBV19	TRBD1	TRBJ1-2	TGTGCCAGTAGTTTGGCGGGACAGGCCTATGGCTACACCTTC	CASSLAGQAYGYTF
NA	TRBV30	NA	TRBJ2-1	TGTGCCTGGAGTGTTAAGCCTAGCGTTAACAATGAGCAGTTCTTC	CAWSVKPSVNNEQFF
NA	TRBV29-1	TRBD1	TRBJ1-4	TGCAGCGTAGTCAGGGGGGGTCAACCTAATGAAAAACTGTTTTTT	CSVVRGGQPNEKLFF
NA	TRBV19	NA	TRBJ2-3	TGTGCCAGTAGTATGCCCTCACGGGGCCTAACAGATACGCAGTATTTT	CASSMPSRGLTDTQYF
NA	TRBV7-6	TRBD1	TRBJ1-6	TGTGCCAGCAGCCCCGGGACAGGGAACGGTTCACCCCTCCACTTT	CASSPGTGNGSPLHF
NA	TRBV19	NA	TRBJ1-2	TGTGCCAGTAGTACCCCCAGGTCCGACTATGGCTACACCTTC	CASSTPRSDYGYTF
once	TRBV5-6	TRBD1	TRBJ1-6	TGTGCCAGCTCAGGGGGTTTGAATTCACCCCTCCACTTT	CASSGGLNSPLHF
NA	TRBV7-2	TRBD1	TRBJ2-1	TGTGCCAGCAGCTACGTGGGACAGGGCAGAGATGAGCAGTTCTTC	CASSYVGQGRDEQFF
NA	TRBV7-3	TRBD1	TRBJ1-6	TGTGCCAGCAGCTTAGGGACAGATAATTCACCCCTCCACTTT	CASSLGTDNSPLHF
NA	TRBV25-1	NA	TRBJ2-3	TGTGCCAGCAGTGGGCCCCTTAGGACGCAGTATTTT	CASSGPLRTQYF